The present entry profiles one TCR beta chain with its context. What antigen it recognizes has not been identified. Nothing much larger sits one base from this clone, and base qualities are not available. Library generation was performed with the immunoSEQ multiplex PCR assay. TCRdb mirrors the immuneACCESS table, restricted to in-frame sequences. Some clones are absent from its copies; in checked studies, under half trace to an unresolved V gene, and the reason for the others is unknown. The sample includes tens of thousands of clones, with approximately 94% observed a single time. The ten largest clones take up about 3% of the sample. The sample comes from a study of technical replicates of blood from a few donors (dated by TCRdb to 2015 to 2018). CDR1 and CDR2, per the germline V gene (reference sequence), are GTSNPN and SVGIG. CDR3 length: 14 amino acids, cysteine to phenylalanine. The retained sequence is limited to the CDR3, 42 bases, with the frame set at the first base. The V end loses 3 bases and the J end loses 6 bases, and a stretch of 15 bases separates them.

This sequence originates from a human donor in good health. Some clones in this sample may be carry-over from other donors' samples. The sample taken for sequencing was PBMCs. Recombination linked TRBV30 to TRBJ1-5; the D gene is not confidently resolved. The DNA reads TGTGCCTGGAGCGTCACGGGAGGCGTTCAGCCCCAGCATTTT. This codes for CAWSVTGGVQPQHF.